This T cell receptor beta chain was identified in a study of cytomegalovirus exposure and HLA in healthy donors. Study observations and caveats: Across donors, presence/absence analyses took sequencing depth to be roughly uniform. In vitro assays verified that three CMV-associated chains recognized CMV antigens specifically.

The PCR employed 60 Vbeta primers together with 13 Jbeta primers. In the source study's methods: Approximately 11 million of about 88 million unique TCR beta chains were shared, per a later count. The repertoire was sequenced with immunoSEQ multiplex PCR; TCRdb's copy has only in-frame clones and lacks some. That table gives V, J and clone size, and the DNA gave D and trimming. The sample carries roughly 200,000 clones, 80% to 85% recorded once. Worth noting for this clone: Its specificity is unknown.

The specimen sequenced was PBMCs. This receptor was obtained from a man aged 50-59 years in good health and CMV-seronegative.

Here the CDR3 reads CASSHLGAGHHNEKLFF. The CDR3 bases are TGCGCCAGCAGCCACCTAGGAGCGGGGCACCATAATGAAAAACTGTTTTTT. J is TRBJ1-4 and V is TRBV4-1; D perhaps matches TRBD1 (5 bases). The CDR3 contains 17 residues. V lost 3 bases to trimming and J lost 4 bases, with 18 bases between them. Germline V gene sequence: CDR1 MGHRA, CDR2 YSYEKL.